This is a list of T cell receptor beta chains from one sample in a study of control samples from healthy donors and cancer patients. Assay used: immunoSEQ multiplex PCR; TCRdb lists only in-frame clones, some missing. The sample lists 75,000 to 90,000 clones, roughly nine tenths seen once, with around 20% in the top ten. Source material: blood. These receptors all come from a man aged 25 to 40 in good health. Each CDR3 is given with its conserved first and last residue. The D gene is left open where the match is weak. The listing skips clone size in some rows; elsewhere it reads once, few, many or a size class.

size: few
D: .
J: TRBJ2-7
V: TRBV4-1
DNA: TGCGCCAGCAGCCAAGTAACAGCTTCCTACGAGCAGTACTTC
CDR3: CASSQVTASYEQYF

size: .
D: .
J: TRBJ1-5
V: TRBV30
DNA: TGTGCCTGGAGTCCGGCATATAGCAATCAGCCCCAGCATTTT
CDR3: CAWSPAYSNQPQHF

size: .
D: .
J: TRBJ2-3
V: TRBV11-3
DNA: TGTGCCAGCAGCTACAGGGCGGCAGATACGCAGTATTTT
CDR3: CASSYRAADTQYF

size: .
D: .
J: TRBJ1-2
V: TRBV7-2
DNA: TGTGCCAGCAGCTTACAGGGTCTAGGGGGCTACACCTTC
CDR3: CASSLQGLGGYTF

size: .
D: TRBD1
J: TRBJ1-6
V: TRBV4-1
DNA: TGCGCCAGCAGCCAAGCGCCCCACAGGGGGCGCGTCATCGGGGGTAATTCACCCCTCCACTTT
CDR3: CASSQAPHRGRVIGGNSPLHF

size: once
D: .
J: TRBJ2-1
V: TRBV7-3
DNA: TGTGCCAGCAGGGTAAAGGGGTCCCACAATGAGCAGTTCTTC
CDR3: CASRVKGSHNEQFF

size: .
D: .
J: TRBJ1-2
V: TRBV28
DNA: TGTGCCAGCAGTTTACAGCGCTATGGCTACACCTTC
CDR3: CASSLQRYGYTF

size: .
D: .
J: TRBJ2-2
V: TRBV24-1
DNA: TGTGCCACCAGTGTCTCTGGGGAGCTGTTTTTT
CDR3: CATSVSGELFF

size: .
D: TRBD1
J: TRBJ1-1
V: TRBV4-1
DNA: TGCGCCAGCAACCAACAGGGGGCTGGGGACACTGAAGCTTTCTTT
CDR3: CASNQQGAGDTEAFF

size: .
D: .
J: TRBJ2-5
V: TRBV5-6
DNA: TGTGCCAGCAGCTCCTACTACACTTGGATAGGAAAAGAGACCCAGTACTTC
CDR3: CASSSYYTWIGKETQYF

size: once
D: TRBD2
J: TRBJ2-5
V: TRBV5-1
DNA: TGCGCCAGCAGTCGGACTAGCGGGGGGCAAGAGACCCAGTACTTC
CDR3: CASSRTSGGQETQYF

size: once
D: .
J: TRBJ2-3
V: TRBV9
DNA: TGTGCCAGCGGAAAGAGGGCCTTAGGGACAGATACGCAGTATTTT
CDR3: CASGKRALGTDTQYF

size: .
D: TRBD1
J: TRBJ2-5
V: TRBV5-1
DNA: TGCGCCAGCAGCTTCCAGACAGGGATTTTGTCAGAGACCCAGTACTTC
CDR3: CASSFQTGILSETQYF

size: .
D: TRBD1
J: TRBJ1-2
V: TRBV2
DNA: TGTGCCAGCAGTGTATCAGGGGGCCTCGATGGCTACACCTTC
CDR3: CASSVSGGLDGYTF

size: .
D: .
J: TRBJ1-2
V: TRBV18
DNA: TGTGCCAGCTCACCGTTGGACTCCCCGGGGAATTACACCTTC
CDR3: CASSPLDSPGNYTF

size: .
D: TRBD2
J: TRBJ2-1
V: TRBV7-2
DNA: TGTGCCAGCAGACTCGGACTAGCGGGGGGTCCGCACAATGAGCAGTTCTTC
CDR3: CASRLGLAGGPHNEQFF

size: .
D: TRBD2
J: TRBJ2-1
V: TRBV7-9
DNA: TGTGCCAGCAGCGCCAGCGGGGGGCGCACCCACAATGAGCAGTTCTTC
CDR3: CASSASGGRTHNEQFF

size: .
D: TRBD1
J: TRBJ1-5
V: TRBV12-3/TRBV12-4
DNA: TGTGCCAGCAGTTCGGACAGGGCGCAGCCCCAGCATTTT
CDR3: CASSSDRAQPQHF

size: .
D: TRBD1
J: TRBJ1-2
V: TRBV25-1
DNA: TGTGCCAGCAGTGACCCGGGACAGGGGATCGATGGCTACACCTTC
CDR3: CASSDPGQGIDGYTF

size: .
D: TRBD2
J: TRBJ2-2
V: TRBV5-5
DNA: TGTGCCAGCAGCTCCCGGACTAGCAATTGGGCCGGGGAGCTGTTTTTT
CDR3: CASSSRTSNWAGELFF

size: .
D: TRBD1
J: TRBJ2-2
V: TRBV18
DNA: TGTGCCAGCTCACCACCGGGACAGGTAGCCGGGGAGCTGTTTTTT
CDR3: CASSPPGQVAGELFF

size: .
D: TRBD1
J: TRBJ1-2
V: TRBV9
DNA: TGTGCCAGCAGCGGAGGGGACAGGGCTAACTATGGCTACACCTTC
CDR3: CASSGGDRANYGYTF

size: .
D: .
J: TRBJ1-4
V: TRBV27
DNA: TGTGCCAGCAGTTTAGGGTTAGGGGGTGAAAAACTGTTTTTT
CDR3: CASSLGLGGEKLFF

size: .
D: TRBD2
J: TRBJ2-3
V: TRBV7-6
DNA: TGTGCCAGCAGTTTTACTAGCGGGGGGGCAGATACGCAGTATTTT
CDR3: CASSFTSGGADTQYF

size: once
D: .
J: TRBJ2-5
V: TRBV19
DNA: TGTGCCAGTAGTATTTCGGCAGACCTCCAAGAGACCCAGTACTTC
CDR3: CASSISADLQETQYF

size: few
D: TRBD1
J: TRBJ1-4
V: TRBV27
DNA: TGTGCCAGCAGTTTAGGATCACCGGGACAGGGATCCGGAAAACTGTTTTTT
CDR3: CASSLGSPGQGSGKLFF

size: .
D: .
J: TRBJ1-2
V: TRBV19
DNA: TGTGCCAGTAGTACACCAGGGAATCAAGCCTATGGCTACACCTTC
CDR3: CASSTPGNQAYGYTF

size: .
D: TRBD1
J: TRBJ2-2
V: TRBV7-8
DNA: TGTGCCAGCAGCCGTCTAGACAGGGCCAACGGGGAGCTGTTTTTT
CDR3: CASSRLDRANGELFF

size: .
D: .
J: TRBJ1-6
V: TRBV24-1
DNA: TGTGCCACCAGTGAGGGGAGCTCCTATAATTCACCCCTCCACTTT
CDR3: CATSEGSSYNSPLHF

size: .
D: TRBD2
J: TRBJ2-2
V: TRBV5-4
DNA: TGTGCCAGCAGCCCAGATCGGGGGGCCGGGGAGCTGTTTTTT
CDR3: CASSPDRGAGELFF

size: .
D: .
J: TRBJ1-1
V: TRBV11-2
DNA: TGTGCCAGCAGCTTAGCAAGTTACACTGAAGCTTTCTTT
CDR3: CASSLASYTEAFF